The clone carrying this T cell receptor (beta chain) was seen repeatedly, ten times or more. Its antigen is undetermined. The data were obtained in a study of identical twins. Study-wide findings and caveats: Beta clonotypes that were abundant in cord blood contained fewer insertions, a pattern absent from memory repertoires.

TCRdb re-called the 5' RACE reads through MiXCR, storing one row per CDR3 protein. The sample consists of around 100,000 distinct CDR3 sequences, less than 6.5% of them appearing once. In every case, the donor was a healthy Caucasian. Germline V lookup: CDR1 SQVTM, CDR2 ANQGSEA. Trimming shortened V by 4 bases and J by 0 bases, and 7 bases separated the two germline ends. This CDR3 region has 13 residues. The specimen sequenced was memory T cells sorted from blood. The chain recombines TRBV29-1 with TRBJ1-5, with D hard to call. The source of this sequence is a woman between 50 and 59 years old in good health. The CDR3 reads CSVVENSNQPQHF. Here the CDR3 DNA reads TGCAGCGTTGTAGAGAATAGCAATCAGCCCCAGCATTTT.